Presented here are 6 T cell receptor beta chains from one specimen sequenced in a study of blood T cell repertoires in COVID-19. Some clones are missing from TCRdb's copy, which holds only in-frame ones; the method was immunoSEQ multiplex PCR. This repertoire shows more than 200,000 clones, approximately 90% found once; its top ten account for about 6%. Material for sequencing was PBMCs or T cells enriched from blood (not recorded which). The receptors originated from a woman aged 25 to 39 with acute COVID-19.

The rearrangement joins TRBV7-6 to TRBJ1-1; D is unresolved. This CDR3 has 14 residues. The V and J ends lost 2 bases and 1 base respectively, with 8 bases between them. Germline CDR1 reads SGHVS; CDR2 reads FNYEAQ. The CDR3 DNA reads as TGTGCCAGCAGCTTAAATCGACAGAACACTGAAGCTTTCTTT. Translated, it gives CASSLNRQNTEAFF.

The chain recombines TRBV7-8 with TRBJ2-5, with 10 bases identical to TRBD2. V shed 4 bases and J 5 bases; nucleotides not matched to a gene: 7. This CDR3 comprises 15 residues. Germline CDR1 is SGHVS and CDR2 is FQNEAQ. CDR3 coding DNA: TGTGCCAGCAGCTCACGAGCGGGGGGGAAGGAGACCCAGTACTTC. The encoded protein is CASSSRAGGKETQYF.

This chain connects TRBV5-4 to TRBJ1-2; 8 bases fit TRBD1. Looked up from germline, CDR1 is SGHNT and CDR2 is YYREEE (reference sequence). V lost 3 bases to trimming and J lost 4 bases; unmatched junction nucleotides: 2. CDR3 size: 13 residues. CDR3 loop: CASSSDRVYGYTF. The CDR3 DNA is TGTGCCAGCAGCTCGGACAGGGTCTATGGCTACACCTTC.

V is TRBV9 and J is TRBJ2-5; TRBD2 might be the D (6 bases). Germline assignment: CDR1 SGDLS and CDR2 YYNGEE. The ends were cut back, 4 bases at V and 3 bases at J, with 19 bases in the middle. This CDR3 is built from 16 residues. CDR3 in DNA: TGTGCCAGCAGCCCACTCGTACGGCGGGATGAAGAGACCCAGTACTTC. It specifies CASSPLVRRDEETQYF.

The genes are TRBV7-3 and TRBJ2-3; D call uncertain. The germline CDR1 and CDR2 sequences are SGHTA and FQGTGA. The CDR3 sequence is 14 residues long. The ends were cut back, 1 base at V and 1 base at J, with 6 bases in the middle. The CDR3 here is CASSLSLGTDTQYF. Here the CDR3 DNA reads TGTGCCAGCAGCTTAAGTCTCGGCACAGATACGCAGTATTTT.

This clone was detected a few times. The chain has TRBV5-4 and TRBJ1-1; 8 bases are shared with TRBD1. Germline CDR1 is SGHNT and CDR2 is YYREEE (reference sequence). This CDR3 has 17 residues. V shed 5 bases, J shed 2 bases, and the junction held 14 bases outside the gene matches. CDR3 sequence reads: CASRTRGGTGANTEAFF. CDR3 nucleotide sequence: TGTGCCAGCAGAACACGAGGTGGGACAGGCGCCAACACTGAAGCTTTCTTT.